The rows below give T cell receptor beta chains drawn from one sample of a study of cytomegalovirus exposure and HLA in healthy donors. Assay: immunoSEQ multiplex PCR; the TCRdb copy retains only in-frame clones and omits some. This table holds roughly 120,000 clones, 75% to 85% found once. Sequences were obtained from PBMCs. These receptor sequences come from a man aged 25 to 45 in good health and CMV-seronegative. Both conserved end residues are trimmed from each CDR3. Only part of the rows carry a size: once, few, many, or a class if the clone is expanded.

size | V | CDR3
. | TRBV5-4 | ATQTGQGRFSYEQY
once | TRBV19 | ASKGPGTSGNYEQY
. | TRBV29-1 | SVVLAGGPRTGELF
. | TRBV9 | ASSATGTGELF
. | TRBV5-4 | ASSLDSSGNTIY
. | TRBV10-2 | ASSEESYGGGPDYEQY
. | TRBV7-9 | ASSSPGVLGNTIY
once | TRBV7-2 | ASRLASGSFDTQY
. | TRBV18 | ASSPGKGFNTEAF
few | TRBV30 | AWSVNFNEQY
once | TRBV7-9 | ASSSPLIHYEQY
. | TRBV28 | ASSRGRGHDYNSPLH
. | TRBV2 | ASSEGLAGGTDTQY
few | TRBV7-9 | ASSTLDRMSYEQY
. | TRBV27 | ASSPLPWRGSTDTQY
. | TRBV5-6 | ASSRFLDRGSYEQY
. | TRBV2 | ASSERTGASRETQY
. | TRBV19 | ASSNPGQGMNTEAF
. | TRBV28 | ASRETTGGLTYEQY
. | TRBV10-3 | ATGGTTGRRETQY
. | TRBV10-3 | AISVGRESTDTQY
. | TRBV11-3 | ASSLGPSAF
. | TRBV11-2 | ASSEDVLAGGSYEQY
. | TRBV15 | ATSRVPGAREQY
. | TRBV19 | ASSNRVLLLKGGYT